The entry below gives a single T cell receptor beta chain sequence along with its context. As yet, its antigen is unknown. The entry originates in a study of cytomegalovirus exposure and HLA in healthy donors. The study's findings and limits: Analysis performed later found roughly 17,000 TCR beta sequences associated with HLA alleles at 0.05 false discovery rate. In vitro experiments confirmed that three CMV-associated chains were specific for CMV antigens.

Primers included in the PCR were 60 Vbeta and 13 Jbeta primers. Repertoires were generated with immunoSEQ multiplex PCR, while TCRdb's copy carries only in-frame clones and drops some. The profile shows over 130,000 clones, more than 60% of them singletons. The receptor comes from a male donor in good health and CMV-seronegative. The sample consisted of PBMCs.

The CDR3 region has the DNA TGCGCCAGCAGCCAAGTTCCCTCTCCGAACACTGAAGCTTTCTTT. It specifies CASSQVPSPNTEAFF. The chain couples TRBV4-1 to TRBJ1-1; D unclear. The CDR3 spans 15 residues. V gave up 1 base and J gave up 1 base, with 10 bases separating them. CDR1 MGHRA and CDR2 YSYEKL come from the germline V gene.